Listed below are T cell receptor beta chains from one sample, sequenced in a study of cytomegalovirus exposure and HLA in healthy donors. Clones were read by immunoSEQ multiplex PCR, and TCRdb kept only the in-frame ones, dropping some. The table shows tens of thousands of clones, with about two thirds occurring only once. The sample taken for sequencing was PBMCs. Every receptor here comes from a man aged 35-49 years in good health and CMV-seropositive. The CDR3 runs from the conserved cysteine through the conserved F or W. The D gene is left open where the match is weak. Some rows mark clone size as missing; the rest say once, few, many or name a class of expanded clone.

D gene | clone size | J gene | V gene | CDR3 DNA | CDR3 protein
TRBD2 | NA | TRBJ2-5 | TRBV7-2 | TGTGCCAGCAGCACCCGGACTAGCGGGAGGCCCACGCGGGAGACCCAGTACTTC | CASSTRTSGRPTRETQYF
TRBD1 | NA | TRBJ2-5 | TRBV6-5 | TGTGCCAGCAGTTCTAACCGGGACAGAGAGACCCAGTACTTC | CASSSNRDRETQYF
NA | NA | TRBJ2-7 | TRBV27 | TGTGCCACCTATGACTCCTACGAGCAGTACTTC | CATYDSYEQYF
TRBD1 | NA | TRBJ2-7 | TRBV7-9 | TGTGCCAGCAGCTTAGAGCCCCGGGACAGGTTCTACGAGCAGTACTTC | CASSLEPRDRFYEQYF
NA | few | TRBJ1-2 | TRBV25-1 | TGTGCCAGCAGTGAATTGGCGGATAACTATGGCTACACCTTC | CASSELADNYGYTF
TRBD2 | NA | TRBJ2-3 | TRBV5-1 | TGCGCCAGCAGTTCCGGACTAGCGGGAGCCTCTAGCACAGATACGCAGTATTTT | CASSSGLAGASSTDTQYF
TRBD1 | NA | TRBJ1-1 | TRBV28 | TGTGCCACCACCGGGACAGGGGAAAAAGCTTTCTTT | CATTGTGEKAFF
NA | NA | TRBJ2-1 | TRBV12-5 | TGTGCTACCTTAGGAGGGTCTATCCTTGGGGGTGAGCAGTTCTTC | CATLGGSILGGEQFF
NA | NA | TRBJ2-7 | TRBV2 | TGTGCCAGCATGACGGGAGCTTCCTACGAGCAGTACTTC | CASMTGASYEQYF
NA | NA | TRBJ2-2 | TRBV19 | TGTGCCAGTTTGAGCGACAGCTACACCGGGGAGCTGTTTTTT | CASLSDSYTGELFF
NA | NA | TRBJ2-3 | TRBV10-3 | TGTGCCATCGCACTAACAGATACGCAGTATTTT | CAIALTDTQYF
NA | NA | TRBJ2-7 | TRBV5-1 | TGCGCCAGCAGCGAAGATGGGGCGATTATGGACGAGCAGTACTTC | CASSEDGAIMDEQYF
NA | NA | TRBJ1-5 | TRBV7-2 | TGTGCCAGCAGCCCATTAGGGGGTTATAGCAATCAGCCCCAGCATTTT | CASSPLGGYSNQPQHF
TRBD1 | NA | TRBJ2-7 | TRBV2 | TGTGCCAGCAGATACCGGGACAGGGGATCCTACGAGCAGTACTTC | CASRYRDRGSYEQYF